The sequence of this T cell receptor beta chain was determined in a study of OX40 agonist ivuxolimab in advanced cancers. Study-level information: Each dose-escalation patient presented with hepatocellular carcinoma, melanoma, renal cell or head and neck cancer. Whole-study results and caveats: CD4+ and CD8+ blood T cells expanded clonally by week 6 at 0.1 to 3.0 mg/kg. The mean number of expanded clones was higher in CD8+ T cells than in CD4+.

Turning to this clone: Its antigen is unknown.

Using immunoSEQ multiplex PCR, the repertoire was profiled, and TCRdb retains in-frame clones only, with some absent. Of tens of thousands of clones listed, roughly nine tenths are singletons. CDR1 is LGHNA, CDR2 YSLEER, per germline. The junction had 6 bases not matched to a gene; V was cut back by 4 bases and J by 2 bases. The CDR3 covers 15 residues. The chain uses TRBV4-3 and TRBJ2-7; 9 nucleotides align to TRBD1. Sample: CD4+ or CD8+ T cells sorted from blood, taken in a trial of the OX40 agonist ivuxolimab. The sequence was obtained from an adult with an advanced solid tumor such as melanoma, head and neck, liver or kidney cancer. In DNA form, the CDR3 reads TGCGCCAGCAGCCCGGGACAGGGCACCGCCTACGAGCAGTACTTC. It translates to CASSPGQGTAYEQYF.